The entry below describes one TCR beta chain. The record originates from a study of blood T cell repertoires in COVID-19. Method: immunoSEQ multiplex PCR; TCRdb's copy keeps in-frame clones and lacks some. The profile shows about 58,000 clones, 70% to 90% of them singletons. The germline V gene has CDR1 LNHDA and CDR2 SQIVND (reference sequence). Trimming took 5 bases from V and 7 from J, leaving 20 bases between them. The CDR3 has 16 residues. Source material: peripheral blood. The V and J genes are TRBV19 and TRBJ1-4; D ambiguous. The receptor comes from a woman in her seventies with active COVID-19. CDR3 in DNA: TGTGCCAGTAGTGGACCGGGAGAACGGCCTCTTGAAAAACTGTTTTTT. Its protein product is CASSGPGERPLEKLFF.